This paragraph covers one TCR beta chain sequence. The data belong to a study of blood T cell repertoires in COVID-19. Study background: T cells, B-cell-depleted T cells, or PBMCs supplied cDNA or gDNA.

With V trimmed by 7 bases and J by 5 bases, 10 bases remained unmatched. Germline CDR1 is WNHNN and CDR2 is SYGVQD (reference sequence). This CDR3 is built from 15 residues. Authors' processing steps: Researchers report that nucleated cell counts were estimated from reference gene primer amplification. The protocol was immunoSEQ multiplex PCR, while the TCRdb copy is restricted to in-frame clones and leaves out a portion. The DNA gave D and trimming, while V, J and clone size come from that table. The data show roughly 280,000 clones, 70% to 90% seen once. Sample: peripheral blood. The TCR originated in a woman in her 70s with acute or convalescent COVID-19. The chain joins TRBV10-1 to TRBJ2-3, with 9 bases aligning to TRBD2. The CDR3 spells CASKGSGGPLDTQYF. For the CDR3, the DNA is TGCGCCAGCAAGGGTAGCGGGGGCCCTTTAGATACGCAGTATTTT.